Below are 27 T cell receptor beta chains sequenced from a single sample in a study of T cells in pancreatic ductal adenocarcinoma. TCRdb keeps only in-frame clones here, not all; method: immunoSEQ multiplex PCR. The sample yields 25,000 to 35,000 clones, around nine tenths seen once. Selected pancreatic ductal adenocarcinoma patients had undergone surgery without neoadjuvant therapy. The source material was PBMCs. Source of these receptors: a human donor with pancreatic ductal adenocarcinoma.

The chain has TRBV18 and TRBJ2-7, with D uncertain. Per germline, CDR1 KGHSH and CDR2 LQKENI. The CDR3 totals 13 residues. Trimming removed 3 bases at V and 4 bases at J, with 10 bases between. The CDR3 coding sequence is TGTGCCAGCTCACCGACCCGGAATTACGAGCAGTACTTC. Amino acids: CASSPTRNYEQYF.

The chain combines TRBV9 with TRBJ1-1; 7 bases map to TRBD1. J gave up 1 base and V 0 bases, and 6 bases lay outside the gene matches. This CDR3 is 16 amino acids long. Germline V gene data show CDR1 as SGDLS and CDR2 as YYNGEE. CDR3: CASSVEPQGGNTEAFF. CDR3 sequence (DNA): TGTGCCAGCAGCGTAGAGCCCCAGGGGGGGAACACTGAAGCTTTCTTT.

This chain connects TRBV7-2 to TRBJ1-4, with TRBD1 identical over 7 bases. The CDR3 is made up of 15 amino acids. Per the germline V gene, CDR1 is SGHTA and CDR2 is FQGNSA. Trimming took 4 bases from V and 6 from J; bases not matched to a gene: 8. In DNA, the CDR3 is TGTGCCAGCAGCTCAGACAGGGACCTACATGAAAAACTGTTTTTT. Translation: CASSSDRDLHEKLFF. Variable domain in full (rest from reference TRBV7-2 and TRBJ1-4): GAGVSQSPSNKVTEKGKDVELRCDPISGHTALYWYRQSLGQGLEFLIYFQGNSAPDKSGLPSDRFSAERTGGSVSTLTIQRTQQEDSAVYLCASSSDRDLHEKLFFGSGTQLSVL.

The rearrangement links TRBV6-5 to TRBJ1-5; D possibly corresponds to TRBD1 (6 bases). Germline loops: CDR1 MNHEY, CDR2 SVGAGI. V was pared by 2 bases and J by 6 bases, with 11 bases between. The CDR3 sequence is 14 residues long. The CDR3 bases are TGTGCCAGCAGTTACGGCAGGGGAGGTCAGCCCCAGCATTTT. Amino acid sequence: CASSYGRGGQPQHF.

The chain employs TRBV29-1 and TRBJ1-1, with D perhaps TRBD1 (5 bases). This CDR3 has 12 amino acids. Germline assignment: CDR1 SQVTM and CDR2 ANQGSEA. With 4 bases removed from V and 1 base from J, the gap between germline ends came to 7 bases. As DNA, the CDR3 is TGCAGCGTTGGGGGGGGGAACACTGAAGCTTTCTTT. Amino acid sequence: CSVGGGNTEAFF.

The rearrangement links TRBV7-9 to TRBJ1-1; no reliable D call. CDR1 SEHNR and CDR2 FQNEAQ come from the germline V gene (reference sequence). The CDR3 totals 12 residues. V lost 5 bases and J 10 bases, leaving 14 bases between the germline ends. This chain's CDR3 is CASSQNEGRAFF. The DNA for the CDR3 is TGTGCCAGCAGCCAAAACGAGGGTAGAGCTTTCTTT.

V usage is TRBV20-1 and J usage is TRBJ2-1, with D tentatively TRBD2 (5 bases). This CDR3 region has 9 residues. Trimming pared 6 bases from V and 9 bases from J, leaving 6 bases between. Germline CDR1 reads DFQATT; CDR2 reads SNEGSKA (reference sequence). The CDR3 spells CSAGVEQFF. DNA of the CDR3: TGCAGTGCGGGAGTTGAGCAGTTCTTC.

This rearrangement joins TRBV12-5 to TRBJ1-4; D remains unclear. Germline V CDR1 and CDR2: LGHNT, FRNRAP. The CDR3 loop spans 16 amino acids. The germline V and J ends were trimmed by 5 bases and 0 bases, with 13 bases remaining between them. CDR3 bases: TGTGCTAGTGGTCCGGGAGAGTTAGCAACTAATGAAAAACTGTTTTTT. It encodes CASGPGELATNEKLFF.

The rearrangement links TRBV5-4 to TRBJ1-1; D is uncertain. CDR3 length equals 12 residues. The germline gives CDR1 SGHNT, CDR2 YYREEE (reference sequence). V dropped 2 bases and J dropped 3 bases, with 5 bases sitting between them. CDR3 residues: CASSLPHTEAFF. The CDR3 DNA follows: TGTGCCAGCAGCTTACCACACACTGAAGCTTTCTTT.

V gene TRBV29-1 combines with J gene TRBJ1-2; 9 positions match TRBD1. The trim removed 7 bases at V and 6 bases at J, leaving 3 bases unmatched. The germline V gene has CDR1 SQVTM and CDR2 ANQGSEA. This CDR3 contains 11 residues. In DNA, the CDR3 is TGCAGCGAGGGACAGGGTAATGGCTACACCTTC. Protein sequence: CSEGQGNGYTF.

This chain's CDR3 is CAWSLTNTGELFF. CDR3 in DNA: TGTGCCTGGAGCCTTACTAACACCGGGGAGCTGTTTTTT. The chain combines TRBV30 with TRBJ2-2; no reliable D call. The ends were cut back, 3 bases at V and 2 bases at J, with 7 bases in the middle. The CDR3 consists of 13 residues. Germline CDR1 GTSNPN, CDR2 SVGIG (reference sequence).

By sample share, this clone is medium-sized. This rearrangement joins TRBV6-4 to TRBJ2-2, with 9 positions matching TRBD1. V trimming: 4 bases; J trimming: 1 base; junction bases outside the gene matches: 1. CDR1 is MRHNA and CDR2 is SNTAGT in the germline V gene. The CDR3 extends over 15 amino acids. This CDR3 reads CASSVTGGNTGELFF. Here the CDR3 DNA reads TGTGCCAGCAGTGTGACAGGGGGGAACACCGGGGAGCTGTTTTTT.

This CDR3 is CASSLREGRYEQYF. In DNA, the CDR3 is TGTGCCAGCAGTTTGCGGGAGGGCCGGTACGAGCAGTACTTC. The rearrangement links TRBV27 to TRBJ2-5, with 9 positions matching TRBD2. The closer fit of TRBJ2-7 to the DNA end suggests the J call may be wrong. CDR3 length: 14 residues. The germline V gene has CDR1 MNHEY and CDR2 SMNVEV (reference sequence).

The J gene is TRBJ2-4, the V gene TRBV18; D uncertain. Germline assignment: CDR1 KGHSH and CDR2 LQKENI. Trimming stripped 2 bases from V and 5 bases from J, with 13 bases between. The CDR3 extends over 15 amino acids. The CDR3: CASSPSSPIQNIQYF. The CDR3 nucleotides read TGTGCCAGCTCACCATCCAGCCCCATTCAAAACATTCAGTACTTC.

The chain recombines TRBV14 with TRBJ1-1; the D gene is possibly TRBD1 (5 bases). V gave up 0 bases and J gave up 0 bases, with 17 bases separating them. Per the germline V gene, CDR1 is SGHDN and CDR2 is FVKESK. The CDR3 is 18 amino acids. DNA for the CDR3: TGTGCCAGCAGCCAAGATTGGGCAGGGCCTGCGGTGAACACTGAAGCTTTCTTT. This codes for CASSQDWAGPAVNTEAFF.

This clone was counted between two and nine times. V usage is TRBV2 and J usage is TRBJ2-5, with D maybe TRBD2 (6 bases). There are 15 residues in the CDR3. Germline V lookup: CDR1 SNHLY, CDR2 FYNNEI. V was cut by 3 bases and J by 4 bases, with 15 bases left in between. CDR3 sequence: CASSDSLGGAETQYF. The CDR3 coding sequence is TGTGCCAGCAGTGACTCGTTGGGGGGAGCAGAGACCCAGTACTTC.

The chain couples TRBV9 to TRBJ2-5; 8 bases are a match to TRBD2. The trim removed 3 bases at V and 4 bases at J, leaving 20 bases unmatched. The CDR3 contains 19 residues. Germline V gene sequence: CDR1 SGDLS, CDR2 YYNGEE. Here the CDR3 DNA reads TGTGCCAGCAGCGCCCCCTCTTTGGCGGGAGGATGGGGTAGAGAGACCCAGTACTTC. It encodes CASSAPSLAGGWGRETQYF.

A single count supports this clone. The chain is built from TRBV6-5 and TRBJ1-5; 8 bases agree with TRBD1. Germline V lookup: CDR1 MNHEY, CDR2 SVGAGI. This CDR3 spans 15 amino acids. The junction had 7 bases not matched to a gene; V was cut back by 6 bases and J by 3 bases. The CDR3 DNA reads TGTGCCAGCAGACGACAGGGGCCAAACAATCAGCCCCAGCATTTT. This sequence encodes CASRRQGPNNQPQHF.

The chain has TRBV15 and TRBJ2-7, with 7 bases aligning to TRBD2. In germline, CDR1 is LNHNV, CDR2 YYDKDF (reference sequence). J was trimmed by 0 bases and V by 3 bases; bases with no gene match: 11. The CDR3 sequence is 17 residues long. CDR3 coding DNA: TGTGCCACCAGCAGGAAATCAAGGACTAGTGTCTCCTACGAGCAGTACTTC. This gives the protein CATSRKSRTSVSYEQYF.

The CDR3 DNA reads as TGTGCCAGCAGGGGGACAGGGGTCTACGAGCAGTACTTC. It translates to CASRGTGVYEQYF. V gene TRBV25-1 combines with J gene TRBJ2-7; 10 bases map to TRBD1. Unmatched junction bases numbered 2, after V lost 6 bases and J lost 3 bases. The CDR3 runs to 13 residues. The germline V gene has CDR1 MGHDK and CDR2 SYGVNS.

The rearrangement links TRBV11-2 to TRBJ2-7; TRBD1 is a possible D gene (6 bases). The V gene lost 4 bases and the J gene lost 2 bases, with 9 bases spanning the gap. The CDR3 is 13 residues long. Germline CDR1 SGHAT, CDR2 FQNNGV. The CDR3 bases are TGTGCCAGCAGCTCGGACAGAGCCTACGAGCAGTACTTC. Its protein is CASSSDRAYEQYF.

Only a few counts were recorded for this clone. The chain couples TRBV30 to TRBJ1-2; no clear D. The V and J ends lost 2 bases and 8 bases respectively, with 12 bases between them. The CDR3 contains 12 residues. Germline CDR1 is GTSNPN and CDR2 is SVGIG (reference sequence). The CDR3 here is CAWSYGLKGYTF. The CDR3 DNA reads as TGTGCCTGGAGTTATGGACTCAAGGGCTACACCTTC.

The rearrangement joins TRBV6-1 to TRBJ2-4; 8 bases are a match to TRBD2. This CDR3 is built from 18 residues. Germline V lookup: CDR1 MNHNS, CDR2 SASEGT. The ends lost 2 bases at V and 7 bases at J; junction bases unmatched: 16. CDR3 DNA sequence: TGTGCCAGCAGTGAAAGGGGAATGCTAGCGGGTCCTGGGAACATTCAGTACTTC. Protein product: CASSERGMLAGPGNIQYF.

This sequence joins TRBV9 and TRBJ2-3; no clear D. From germline, CDR1 is SGDLS and CDR2 YYNGEE. This CDR3 is built from 14 residues. V was shortened by 6 bases and J by 4 bases, with 15 bases between the two germline ends. CDR3 DNA: TGTGCCAGCACCAACCCGCTAAGGGCAGATACGCAGTATTTT. Residues: CASTNPLRADTQYF.

The chain couples TRBV7-8 to TRBJ1-5, with 9 bases matching TRBD1. V shed 4 bases and J 0 bases; nucleotides not matched to a gene: 13. There are 19 residues in the CDR3. Per germline, CDR1 SGHVS and CDR2 FQNEAQ. CDR3: CASSSPMDRGGLSNQPQHF. The CDR3 DNA is TGTGCCAGCAGCTCTCCGATGGACAGGGGTGGCCTTAGCAATCAGCCCCAGCATTTT.

The chain recombines TRBV6-1 with TRBJ1-4, with TRBD1 as a possible D gene (5 bases). V lost 10 bases and J lost 8, with 14 bases in between. This CDR3 contains 12 residues. The germline V gene has CDR1 MNHNS and CDR2 SASEGT. In DNA form, the CDR3 reads TGTGCCAACCCAAGGGGCGAGGAAAAACTGTTTTTT. Amino acid sequence: CANPRGEEKLFF.

V usage is TRBV6-6 and J usage is TRBJ1-1; the D is unclear. Between the trimmed V and J ends, which lost 4 bases and 1 base, there was a span of 7 bases. The CDR3 extends over 13 amino acids. Germline CDR1 MNHNY, CDR2 SVGAGI (reference sequence). The CDR3 sequence: CASSCGENTEAFF. DNA of the CDR3: TGTGCCAGCAGTTGCGGGGAGAACACTGAAGCTTTCTTT.